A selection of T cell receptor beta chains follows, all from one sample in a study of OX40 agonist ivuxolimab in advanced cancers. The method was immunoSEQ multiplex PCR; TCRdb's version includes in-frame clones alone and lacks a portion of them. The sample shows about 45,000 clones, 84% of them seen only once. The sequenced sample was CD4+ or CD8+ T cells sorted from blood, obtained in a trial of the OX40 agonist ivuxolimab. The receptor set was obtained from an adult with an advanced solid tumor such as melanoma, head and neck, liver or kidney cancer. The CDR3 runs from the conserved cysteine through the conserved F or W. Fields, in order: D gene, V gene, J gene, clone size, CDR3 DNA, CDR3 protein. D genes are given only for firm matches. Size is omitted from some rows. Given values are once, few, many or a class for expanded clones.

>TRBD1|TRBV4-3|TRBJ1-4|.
TGCGCCAGCAGCCAAGATTTGAGGGGGCTCTTGGAAAAACTGTTTTTT
CASSQDLRGLLEKLFF
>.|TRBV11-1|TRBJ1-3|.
TGTGCCAGCAGCGCGTCCCGGGACTTCCCAAGAGCCACCATATATTTT
CASSASRDFPRATIYF
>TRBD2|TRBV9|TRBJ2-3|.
TGTGCCAGCAGCCCAACTAGCGGGGGCACAGATACGCAGTATTTT
CASSPTSGGTDTQYF
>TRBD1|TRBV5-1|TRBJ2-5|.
TGCGCCAGCAGCCCGGGACAGGGGGCATTAGTAATGGAGACCCAGTACTTC
CASSPGQGALVMETQYF
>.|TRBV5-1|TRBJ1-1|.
TGCGCCAGCACCAAGTTGGGGGGCGCGGGTGAAGCTTTCTTT
CASTKLGGAGEAFF
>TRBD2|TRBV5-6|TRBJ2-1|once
TGTGCCAGCAGCTTGACTAGCGGGTGGAGCTCCTACAATGAGCAGTTCTTC
CASSLTSGWSSYNEQFF
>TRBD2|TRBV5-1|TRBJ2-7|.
TGCGCCAGCAGCTTGGCCCTGACTAGCGGGGGACACGAGCAGTACTTC
CASSLALTSGGHEQYF
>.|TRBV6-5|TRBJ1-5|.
TGTGCCAGCAGGCTTACAGGGAGCAATCAGCCCCAGCATTTT
CASRLTGSNQPQHF
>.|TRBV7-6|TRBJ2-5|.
TGTGCCAGCAGCTTCCAAGAGACCCAGTACTTC
CASSFQETQYF
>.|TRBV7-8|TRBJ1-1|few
TGTGCCAGCAGCCGGGGGTCGAACACTGAAGCTTTCTTT
CASSRGSNTEAFF
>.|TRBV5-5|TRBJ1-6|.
TGTGCCAGCAGCTTTCGGAGTTTCTATAATTCACCCCTCCACTTT
CASSFRSFYNSPLHF
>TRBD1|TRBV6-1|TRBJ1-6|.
TGTGCCAGCAGTGATGCTGCGACAGGGCTTTCACCCCTCCACTTT
CASSDAATGLSPLHF
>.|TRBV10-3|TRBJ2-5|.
TGTGCCATCAGTGGACAGGAGGAGACCCAGTACTTC
CAISGQEETQYF
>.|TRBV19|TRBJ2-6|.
TGTGCCAGTAGTATAGCGGCAGGGTTAGGGGCCAACGTCCTGACTTTC
CASSIAAGLGANVLTF
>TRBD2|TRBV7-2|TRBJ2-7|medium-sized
TGTGCCAGCAGCTTGAAGCGGGGGATCTACGAGCAGTACTTC
CASSLKRGIYEQYF
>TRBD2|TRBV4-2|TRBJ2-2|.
TGTGCCAGCAGCTTGGGAGGTCTAGCGGGCCGCTCTTCCGGGGAGCTGTTTTTT
CASSLGGLAGRSSGELFF